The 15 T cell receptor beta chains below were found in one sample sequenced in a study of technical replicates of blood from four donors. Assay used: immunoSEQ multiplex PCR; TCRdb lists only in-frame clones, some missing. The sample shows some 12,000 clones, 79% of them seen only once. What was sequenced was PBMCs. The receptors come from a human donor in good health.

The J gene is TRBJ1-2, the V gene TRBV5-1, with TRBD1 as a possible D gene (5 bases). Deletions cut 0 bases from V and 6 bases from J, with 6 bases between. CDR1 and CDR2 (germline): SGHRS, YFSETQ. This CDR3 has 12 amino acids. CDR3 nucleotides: TGCGCCAGCAGCTTGGTAGGGGATGGCTACACCTTC. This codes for CASSLVGDGYTF.

The CDR3 region is CASSDYRGAGANVLTF. The CDR3 nucleotides are TGTGCCAGTAGTGACTACAGGGGAGCTGGGGCCAACGTCCTGACTTTC. The gene calls are TRBV19 and TRBJ2-6, with 7 bases fitting TRBD1. The CDR3 sequence is 16 residues long. Trimming took 5 bases from V and 2 from J; bases not matched to a gene: 6. Germline values: CDR1 LNHDA, CDR2 SQIVND (reference sequence).

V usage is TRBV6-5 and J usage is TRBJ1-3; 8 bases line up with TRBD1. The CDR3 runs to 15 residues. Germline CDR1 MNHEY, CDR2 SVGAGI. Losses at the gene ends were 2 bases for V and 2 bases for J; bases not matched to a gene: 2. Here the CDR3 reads CASSYGTGPGNTIYF. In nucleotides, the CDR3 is TGTGCCAGCAGTTACGGGACAGGACCTGGAAACACCATATATTTT.

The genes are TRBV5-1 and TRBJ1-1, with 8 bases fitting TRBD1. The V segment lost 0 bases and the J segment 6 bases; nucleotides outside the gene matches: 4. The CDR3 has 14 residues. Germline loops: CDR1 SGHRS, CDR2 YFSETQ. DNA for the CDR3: TGCGCCAGCAGCTTGGGACTGGACAGGGCTGAAGCTTTCTTT. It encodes CASSLGLDRAEAFF.

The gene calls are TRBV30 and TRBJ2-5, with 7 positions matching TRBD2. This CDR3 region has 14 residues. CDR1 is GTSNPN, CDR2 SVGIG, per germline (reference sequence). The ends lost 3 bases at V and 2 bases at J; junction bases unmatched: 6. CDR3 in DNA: TGTGCCTGGAGCGGGGACTATATGCAAGAGACCCAGTACTTC. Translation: CAWSGDYMQETQYF.

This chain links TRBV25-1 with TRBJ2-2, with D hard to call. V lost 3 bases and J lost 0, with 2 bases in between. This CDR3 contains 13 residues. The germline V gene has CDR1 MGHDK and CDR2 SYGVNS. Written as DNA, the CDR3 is TGTGCCAGCAGTGACTCGAACACCGGGGAGCTGTTTTTT. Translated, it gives CASSDSNTGELFF.

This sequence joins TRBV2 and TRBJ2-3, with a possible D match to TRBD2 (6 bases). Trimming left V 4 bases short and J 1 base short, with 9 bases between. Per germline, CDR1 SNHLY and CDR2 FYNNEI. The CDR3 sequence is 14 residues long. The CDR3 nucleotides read TGTGCCAGCAGTGTCCGGAGGGGCACAGATACGCAGTATTTT. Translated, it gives CASSVRRGTDTQYF.

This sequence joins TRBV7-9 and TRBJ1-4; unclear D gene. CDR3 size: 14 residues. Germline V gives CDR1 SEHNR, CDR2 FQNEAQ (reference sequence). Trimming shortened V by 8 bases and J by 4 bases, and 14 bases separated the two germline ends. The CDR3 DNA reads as TGTGCCAGCTCGGGAGGAGTGAATAATGAAAAACTGTTTTTT. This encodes CASSGGVNNEKLFF.

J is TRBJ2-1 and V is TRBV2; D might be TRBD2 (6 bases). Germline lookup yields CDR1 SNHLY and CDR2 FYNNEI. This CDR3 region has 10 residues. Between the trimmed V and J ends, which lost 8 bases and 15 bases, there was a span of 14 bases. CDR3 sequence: CASSGGPTFF. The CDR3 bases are TGTGCCAGCTCAGGAGGGCCAACGTTCTTC.

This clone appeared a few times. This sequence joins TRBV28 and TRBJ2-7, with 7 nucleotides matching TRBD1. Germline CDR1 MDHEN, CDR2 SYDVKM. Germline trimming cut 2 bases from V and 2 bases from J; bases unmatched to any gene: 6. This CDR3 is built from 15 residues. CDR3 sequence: CASSLNWQGAYEQYF. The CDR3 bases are TGTGCCAGCAGTTTAAATTGGCAGGGGGCCTACGAGCAGTACTTC.

In DNA form, the CDR3 reads TGCGCCAGCAGTGAGTCGAAGACTAGCGGGATTTTTAGCACAGATACGCAGTATTTT. This translates into CASSESKTSGIFSTDTQYF. The rearrangement uses TRBV10-2 and TRBJ2-3, with TRBD2 matching over 11 bases. The germline V gene has CDR1 WSHSY and CDR2 SAAADI. CDR3 length: 19 amino acids. The junction had 8 bases not matched to a gene; V was cut back by 0 bases and J by 0 bases.

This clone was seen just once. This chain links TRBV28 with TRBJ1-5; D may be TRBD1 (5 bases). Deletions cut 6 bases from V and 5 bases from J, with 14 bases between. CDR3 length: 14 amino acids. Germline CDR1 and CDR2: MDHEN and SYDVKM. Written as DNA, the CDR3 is TGTGCCAGCAGCCCGGGGACGGGAGATCAGCCCCAGCATTTT. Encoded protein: CASSPGTGDQPQHF. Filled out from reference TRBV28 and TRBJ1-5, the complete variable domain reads DVKVTQSSRYLVKRTGEKVFLECVQDMDHENMFWYRQDPGLGLRLIYFSYDVKMKEKGDIPEGYSVSREKKERFSLILESASTNQTSMYLCASSPGTGDQPQHFGDGTRLSIL.

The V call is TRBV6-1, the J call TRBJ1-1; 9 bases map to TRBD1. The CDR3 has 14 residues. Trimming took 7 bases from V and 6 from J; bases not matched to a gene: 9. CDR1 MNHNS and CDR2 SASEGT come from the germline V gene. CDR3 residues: CASTGQGNGAEAFF. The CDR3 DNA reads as TGTGCCAGCACCGGACAGGGGAACGGCGCTGAAGCTTTCTTT.

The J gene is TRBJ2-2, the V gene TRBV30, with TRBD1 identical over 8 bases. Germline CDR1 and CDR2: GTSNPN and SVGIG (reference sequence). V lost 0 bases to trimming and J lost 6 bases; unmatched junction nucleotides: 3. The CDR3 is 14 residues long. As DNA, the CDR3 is TGTGCCTGGAGTGTAGGACAGGGTGCCGGGGAGCTGTTTTTT. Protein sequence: CAWSVGQGAGELFF.

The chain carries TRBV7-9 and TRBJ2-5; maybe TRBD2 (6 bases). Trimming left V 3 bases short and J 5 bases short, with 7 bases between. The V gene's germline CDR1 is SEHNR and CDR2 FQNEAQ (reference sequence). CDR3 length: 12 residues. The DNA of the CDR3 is TGTGCCAGCAGCTTCGCGGGGGAGACCCAGTACTTC. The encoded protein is CASSFAGETQYF.